Only one count was recorded for the clone carrying this TCR beta chain. Its antigen is as yet unknown. This sample is drawn from a study of cytomegalovirus exposure and HLA in healthy donors. Here immunoSEQ multiplex PCR was the method, and the copy in TCRdb shows in-frame clones only, minus some. The sample lists about 250,000 clones, about 90% occurring once. The study drew the donors from its approximately 120-subject validation cohort, separate from the roughly 700-subject first cohort. Per germline, CDR1 SGHDT and CDR2 YYEEEE. The V end was cut by 0 bases, the J end by 6 bases, with 11 bases between. The CDR3 runs to 14 residues. Study results and limitations: A classifier reportedly called cytomegalovirus status with high sensitivity and specificity. Three CMV-associated chains proved CMV antigen-specific in vitro. Some TCR beta chains (more than 150 of them) were listed as cytomegalovirus-associated.

Sequencing was performed on PBMCs. This chain links TRBV5-6 with TRBJ2-3; D remains ambiguous. The TCR comes from a man in his late teens or twenties in good health and CMV-seropositive. As DNA, the CDR3 is TGTGCCAGCAGCTTGGTAAGCTCTTGGGATACGCAGTATTTT. Translating it yields CASSLVSSWDTQYF.